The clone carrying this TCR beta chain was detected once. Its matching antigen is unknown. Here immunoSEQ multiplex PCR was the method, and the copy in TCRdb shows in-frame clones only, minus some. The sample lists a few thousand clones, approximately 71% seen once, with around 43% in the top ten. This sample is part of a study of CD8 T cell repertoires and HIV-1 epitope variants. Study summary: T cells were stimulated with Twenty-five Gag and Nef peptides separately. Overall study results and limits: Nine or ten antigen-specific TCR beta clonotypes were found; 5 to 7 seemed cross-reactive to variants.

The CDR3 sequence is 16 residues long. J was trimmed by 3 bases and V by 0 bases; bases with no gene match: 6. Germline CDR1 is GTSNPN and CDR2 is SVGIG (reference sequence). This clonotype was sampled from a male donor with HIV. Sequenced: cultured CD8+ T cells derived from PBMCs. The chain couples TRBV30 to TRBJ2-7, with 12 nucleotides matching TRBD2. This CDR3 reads CAWSVRGGLAGYEQYF. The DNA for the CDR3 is TGTGCCTGGAGTGTACGAGGGGGACTAGCGGGCTACGAGCAGTACTTC.